This is a list of T cell receptor beta chains from one sample in a study of T-cell memory formation after mild COVID-19. MiXCR, applied by TCRdb to the 5' RACE reads, yields one record per CDR3 protein. Among roughly 86,000 distinct CDR3 sequences listed, 10% to 15% were seen once. The material sequenced was PBMCs or a T cell subset sorted from them (not recorded which). The receptors originated from an adult woman who had mild COVID-19 (a few samples of this study predate the infection). Cell type and time point are not known. Both conserved end residues are part of each CDR3. D genes are given only for firm matches. Rows give clone size only sometimes, using once, few, many, or a class for an expanded clone.

clone_size j_call d_call v_call cdr3_nt cdr3_aa
few TRBJ2-2 NA TRBV11-2 TGTGCCAGCAGCACAACCAGGACGGCGGCGAACACCGGGGAGCTGTTTTTT CASSTTRTAANTGELFF
NA TRBJ2-1 TRBD2 TRBV7-6 TGTGCCAGCAGCTTCTCCCCTGTCCTCACGGGAGGGCCTACCTACAATGAGCAGTTCTTC CASSFSPVLTGGPTYNEQFF
NA TRBJ2-2 NA TRBV5-4 TGTGCCAGCAGCCCCTCCGGGACCACGGCCGGGGAGCTGTTTTTT CASSPSGTTAGELFF
NA TRBJ2-3 NA TRBV28 TGTGCCAGCAGTTTATCAGGCAGGGGTACAGATACGCAGTATTTT CASSLSGRGTDTQYF
few TRBJ1-1 NA TRBV3-1 TGTGCCAGCAGCCGCGCAGGGTATCCTGAAGCTTTCTTT CASSRAGYPEAFF
few TRBJ2-7 NA TRBV30 TGTGCCTGGAGTCTTGGACTAACCTCCTACGAGCAGTACTTC CAWSLGLTSYEQYF
NA TRBJ2-7 NA TRBV7-9 TGTGCCAGCAGCTCGGAGGACACGGGGCGCTACGAGCAGTACTTC CASSSEDTGRYEQYF
NA TRBJ2-1 NA TRBV7-9 TGTGCCAGCACGGTAGCGGAGAACTACAATGAGCAGTTCTTC CASTVAENYNEQFF
few TRBJ2-2 NA TRBV12-3/TRBV12-4 TGTGCCAGCACCCCCCAACCTTTTGGGGGAAACACCGGGGAGCTGTTTTTT CASTPQPFGGNTGELFF
few TRBJ2-7 TRBD1 TRBV20-1 TGCAGTGCTAGAGATACAGGGGGATCCTACGAGCAGTACTTC CSARDTGGSYEQYF
NA TRBJ2-1 TRBD2 TRBV7-8 TGTGCCAGCAGCCAAAGGTCGGGGGGGTACTACAATGAGCAGTTCTTC CASSQRSGGYYNEQFF
NA TRBJ2-7 TRBD2 TRBV2 TGTGCCAGCAGGTGGGGGGGCGAGCAGTACTTC CASRWGGEQYF
few TRBJ2-7 TRBD1 TRBV12-3/TRBV12-4 TGTGCCAGCAGTTTTGGGGACAGGGTGGGTGAGCAGTACTTC CASSFGDRVGEQYF
NA TRBJ2-5 TRBD1 TRBV7-3 TGTGCCAGCAGCCTATTGAGGGGGCCGGGAGAGACCCAGTACTTC CASSLLRGPGETQYF
few TRBJ2-7 NA TRBV6-5 TGTGCCAGCAGTTACGGCGCCCCCTACGAGCAGTACTTC CASSYGAPYEQYF
many TRBJ2-5 TRBD2 TRBV11-2 TGTGCCAGCAGCTTAGTGGGGGGGGTACAAGAGACCCAGTACTTC CASSLVGGVQETQYF
NA TRBJ1-4 NA TRBV5-1 TGCGCCAGCAGCTTGTGGGGGATGAGGGCCCAGATCTTTAATGAAAAACTGTTTTTT CASSLWGMRAQIFNEKLFF